The 10 T cell receptor beta chains below all came from one sample that was sequenced in a study of T-cell memory formation after mild COVID-19. One entry per CDR3 protein results from TCRdb running MiXCR on the 5' RACE reads. This sample has 300,000 to 400,000 distinct CDR3 sequences; 10% to 15% occur once, and the top ten carry 20% to 25%. The sample taken for sequencing was PBMCs or a T cell subset sorted from them (not recorded which). The receptors originated from a man younger than 35 who had mild COVID-19 (a few samples of this study predate the infection). Cell type and time point are not known.

The V and J genes are TRBV5-1 and TRBJ2-7; 11 nucleotides line up with TRBD2. The CDR3 has 16 amino acids. The V gene end was trimmed by 5 bases and the J gene end by 4 bases; junction bases not matched to a gene: 11. Germline CDR1 is SGHRS and CDR2 is YFSETQ. This CDR3 reads CASRIVTSGAPYEQYF. CDR3 nucleotides: TGCGCCAGCAGGATCGTGACTAGCGGGGCGCCGTACGAGCAGTACTTC.

CDR3 nucleotide sequence: TGTGCCAGCAGCAAGGGCGGCAGGGGGCTCAACACTGAAGCTTTCTTT. Translation gives CASSKGGRGLNTEAFF. The chain recombines TRBV7-2 with TRBJ1-1; 8 positions match TRBD1. Trimming cost V 5 bases and J 2 bases; bases outside gene matches: 10. The CDR3 is 16 amino acids. The germline gives CDR1 SGHTA, CDR2 FQGNSA.

There are a few counts of this clonotype. The chain employs TRBV6-5 and TRBJ2-5, with D possibly matching TRBD1 (5 bases). This CDR3 region has 13 residues. Trimming shortened V by 6 bases and J by 0 bases, and 8 bases separated the two germline ends. Germline loops: CDR1 MNHEY, CDR2 SVGAGI. Written as DNA, the CDR3 is TGTGCCAGCAGGCCAGGGAACCAAGAGACCCAGTACTTC. Translation: CASRPGNQETQYF.

The CDR3 is CASSLTGGSANYGYTF. The CDR3 region has the DNA TGTGCCAGCAGCTTGACAGGGGGCTCAGCTAACTATGGCTACACCTTC. The chain combines TRBV7-3 with TRBJ1-2; 10 bases align to TRBD1. Trimming cost V 3 bases and J 0 bases; bases outside gene matches: 4. Germline CDR1 SGHTA, CDR2 FQGTGA. The CDR3 is made up of 16 amino acids.

This clonotype was detected a few times. V is TRBV4-3 and J is TRBJ2-1; D call uncertain. V was cut by 0 bases and J by 10 bases, with 13 bases left in between. The CDR3 covers 14 residues. Germline V CDR1 and CDR2: LGHNA, YSLEER. The CDR3 loop is CASSQELLGREQFF. The CDR3 region has the DNA TGCGCCAGCAGCCAAGAACTTCTGGGTAGAGAGCAGTTCTTC.

Only a few counts were recorded for this clonotype. The V call is TRBV20-1, the J call TRBJ1-5; possible D gene TRBD1, 6 bases. The CDR3 contains 17 residues. Trimming pared 2 bases from V and 1 base from J, leaving 18 bases between. Germline V gene sequence: CDR1 DFQATT, CDR2 SNEGSKA (reference sequence). CDR3 DNA: TGCAGTGCTAGAAGTGCGGACAGCCGATGGAGCAATCAGCCCCAGCATTTT. Translating gives CSARSADSRWSNQPQHF.

Only a few counts were recorded for this clonotype. This CDR3 is CASSRGLDNTGELFF. The DNA for the CDR3 is TGTGCCAGCAGCCGAGGACTAGACAACACCGGGGAGCTGTTTTTT. V gene TRBV11-1 combines with J gene TRBJ2-2; TRBD2 matches at 7 bases. From germline, CDR1 is SGHAT and CDR2 FQDESV (reference sequence). With V trimmed by 5 bases and J by 2 bases, 5 bases remained unmatched. The length of the CDR3 is 15 residues. The full variable domain, in which reference TRBV11-1 and TRBJ2-2 provide the parts outside the CDR3, is EAEVAQSPRYKITEKSQAVAFWCDPISGHATLYWYRQILGQGPELLVQFQDESVVDDSQLPKDRFSAERLKGVDSTLKIQPAELGDSAMYLCASSRGLDNTGELFFGEGSRLTVL.

This chain links TRBV12-3 or TRBV12-4 with TRBJ2-6; the D is unclear. The V and J ends lost 5 bases and 1 base respectively, with 24 bases between them. The length of the CDR3 is 20 residues. CDR3 in amino acids: CASSRLRLTLGRSGANVLTF. CDR3 nucleotide sequence: TGTGCCAGCAGTCGCTTGCGGCTAACCCTAGGGCGGTCTGGGGCCAACGTCCTGACTTTC.

This clonotype occurred a few times. V is TRBV4-3 and J is TRBJ2-3, with D perhaps matching TRBD2 (7 bases). This CDR3 is built from 17 residues. V lost 4 bases and J 3 bases, leaving 20 bases between the germline ends. Germline-derived CDR1 and CDR2 are LGHNA and YSLEER. The CDR3 nucleotides are TGCGCCAGCAGCCCCGTTTGGGGGGGGGGCCTAACAGATACGCAGTATTTT. It specifies CASSPVWGGGLTDTQYF.

The chain's CDR3 is CSARAYKGQETQYF. In nucleotides, the CDR3 is TGCAGTGCTAGAGCCTACAAGGGCCAAGAGACCCAGTACTTC. The chain joins TRBV20-1 to TRBJ2-5; D unresolved. V lost 1 base, J lost 1 base, and 10 bases lay in between. The CDR3 is 14 residues long. CDR1 and CDR2 (germline): DFQATT, SNEGSKA (reference sequence).